The 3 T cell receptor beta chains listed next were all sequenced from one sample in a study of cytomegalovirus exposure and HLA in healthy donors. 60 Vbeta and 13 Jbeta primers were used in PCR. Assay: immunoSEQ multiplex PCR; the TCRdb copy retains only in-frame clones and omits some. The table lists over 110,000 clones. Specimen: PBMCs. Receptors originate from a male donor in good health and CMV-seronegative.

The chain uses TRBV30 and TRBJ1-1; tentatively, D is TRBD1 (5 bases). Trimming pared 5 bases from V and 0 bases from J, leaving 10 bases between. CDR1 GTSNPN and CDR2 SVGIG come from the germline V gene (reference sequence). This CDR3 is built from 13 residues. The CDR3 reads CAWGGMVNTEAFF. The CDR3 DNA reads as TGTGCCTGGGGGGGGATGGTGAACACTGAAGCTTTCTTT.

The chain carries TRBV10-3 and TRBJ2-2; D may be TRBD1 (6 bases). V gave up 5 bases and J gave up 2 bases, with 15 bases separating them. CDR3 size: 16 residues. The V gene's germline CDR1 is ENHRY and CDR2 SYGVKD. The CDR3 region is CAISSPGTYNTGELFF. The CDR3 DNA sequence: TGTGCCATCAGTAGCCCCGGGACATACAACACCGGGGAGCTGTTTTTT.

The chain has TRBV7-2 and TRBJ2-1; 9 bases fit TRBD2. Trimming removed 4 bases from V and 4 bases from J; junction bases left unmatched: 14. The germline CDR1 and CDR2 sequences are SGHTA and FQGNSA. This CDR3 has 18 amino acids. As DNA, the CDR3 is TGTGCCAGCAGCTCGCGAGGCCCGACTAGCGGAGCTTACAATGAGCAGTTCTTC. This encodes CASSSRGPTSGAYNEQFF.